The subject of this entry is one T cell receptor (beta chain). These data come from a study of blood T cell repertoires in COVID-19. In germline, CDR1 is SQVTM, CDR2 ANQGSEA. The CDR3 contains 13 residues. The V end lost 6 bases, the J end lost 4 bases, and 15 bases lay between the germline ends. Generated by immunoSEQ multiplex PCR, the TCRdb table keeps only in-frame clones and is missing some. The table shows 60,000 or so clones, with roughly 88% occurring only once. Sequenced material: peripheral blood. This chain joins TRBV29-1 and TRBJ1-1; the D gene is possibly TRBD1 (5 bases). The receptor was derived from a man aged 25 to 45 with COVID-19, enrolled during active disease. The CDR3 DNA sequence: TGCAGCGTCGCGGACATTCTGGGCACTGAAGCTTTCTTT. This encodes CSVADILGTEAFF.